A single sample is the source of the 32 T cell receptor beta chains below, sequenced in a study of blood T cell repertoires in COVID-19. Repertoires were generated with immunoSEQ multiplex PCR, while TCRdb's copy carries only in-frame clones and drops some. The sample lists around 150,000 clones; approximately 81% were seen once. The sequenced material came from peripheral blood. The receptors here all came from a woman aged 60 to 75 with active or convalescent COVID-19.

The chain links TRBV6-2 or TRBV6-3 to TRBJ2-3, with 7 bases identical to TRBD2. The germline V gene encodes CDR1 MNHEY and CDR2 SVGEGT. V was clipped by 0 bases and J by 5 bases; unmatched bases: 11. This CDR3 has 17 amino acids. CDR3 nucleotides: TGTGCCAGCAGTTACTCGACGGGGGGATTTGATTTAGATACGCAGTATTTT. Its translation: CASSYSTGGFDLDTQYF.

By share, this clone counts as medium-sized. Here the CDR3 reads CASSGTADTGVGNQPQHF. For the CDR3, the DNA is TGTGCCAGCAGCGGCACCGCCGATACGGGAGTGGGGAATCAGCCCCAGCATTTT. V and J are TRBV2 and TRBJ1-5; no clear D gene. Germline V gives CDR1 SNHLY, CDR2 FYNNEI. The V end lost 6 bases, the J end lost 4 bases, and 25 bases lay between the germline ends. The CDR3 runs 18 residues.

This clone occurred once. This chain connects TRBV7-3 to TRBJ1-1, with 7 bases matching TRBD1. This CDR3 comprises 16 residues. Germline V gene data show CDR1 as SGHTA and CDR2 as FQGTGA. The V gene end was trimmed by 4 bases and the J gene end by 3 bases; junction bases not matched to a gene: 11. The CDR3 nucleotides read TGTGCCAGCAGCTATACGAGGGGGCGCGGGGACACTGAAGCTTTCTTT. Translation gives CASSYTRGRGDTEAFF.

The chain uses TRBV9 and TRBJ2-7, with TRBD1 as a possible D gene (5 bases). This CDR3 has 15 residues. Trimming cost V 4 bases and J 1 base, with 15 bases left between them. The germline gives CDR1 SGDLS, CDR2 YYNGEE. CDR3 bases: TGTGCCAGCAGCCCTCAGGGTCTCAGGTCCTACGAGCAGTACTTC. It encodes CASSPQGLRSYEQYF. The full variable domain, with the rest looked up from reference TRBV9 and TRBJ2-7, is DSGVTQTPKHLITATGQRVTLRCSPRSGDLSVYWYQQSLDQGLQFLIQYYNGEERAKGNILERFSAQQFPDLHSELNLSSLELGDSALYFCASSPQGLRSYEQYFGPGTRLTVT.

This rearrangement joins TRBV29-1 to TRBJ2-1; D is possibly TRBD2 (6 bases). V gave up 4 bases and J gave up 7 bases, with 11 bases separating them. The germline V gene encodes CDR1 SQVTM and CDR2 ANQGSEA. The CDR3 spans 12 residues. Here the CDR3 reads CSVATSRNEQFF. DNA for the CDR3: TGCAGCGTTGCTACTAGCCGAAATGAGCAGTTCTTC.

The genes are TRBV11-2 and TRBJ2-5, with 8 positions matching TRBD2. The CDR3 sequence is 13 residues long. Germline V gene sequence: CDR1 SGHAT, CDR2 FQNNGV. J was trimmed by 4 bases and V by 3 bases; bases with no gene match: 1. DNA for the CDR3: TGTGCCAGCAGCTTGAGCGGGGGAGAGACCCAGTACTTC. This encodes CASSLSGGETQYF.

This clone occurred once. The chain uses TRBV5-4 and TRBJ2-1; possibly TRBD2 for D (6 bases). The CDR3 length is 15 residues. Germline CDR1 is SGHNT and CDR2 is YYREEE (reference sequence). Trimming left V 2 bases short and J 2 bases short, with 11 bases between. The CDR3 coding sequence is TGTGCCAGCAGCTTTGAGCGGGTAGCCTACAATGAGCAGTTCTTC. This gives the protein CASSFERVAYNEQFF. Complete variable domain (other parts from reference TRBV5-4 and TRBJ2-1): ETGVTQSPTHLIKTRGQQVTLRCSSQSGHNTVSWYQQALGQGPQFIFQYYREEENGRGNFPPRFSGLQFPNYSSELNVNALELDDSALYLCASSFERVAYNEQFFGPGTRLTVL.

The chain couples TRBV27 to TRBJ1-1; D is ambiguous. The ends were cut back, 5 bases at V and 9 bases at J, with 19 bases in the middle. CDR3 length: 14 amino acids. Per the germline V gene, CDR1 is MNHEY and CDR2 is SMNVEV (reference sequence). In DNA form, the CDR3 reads TGTGCCAGCAGTCCCCATAGCATGGTTGCCCAAGCTTTCTTT. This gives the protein CASSPHSMVAQAFF.

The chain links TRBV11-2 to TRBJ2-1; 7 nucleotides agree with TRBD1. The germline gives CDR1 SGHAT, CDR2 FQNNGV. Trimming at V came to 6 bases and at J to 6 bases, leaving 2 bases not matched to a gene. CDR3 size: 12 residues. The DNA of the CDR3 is TGTGCCAGCAGTCACAGGGGCAATGAGCAGTTCTTC. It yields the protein CASSHRGNEQFF.

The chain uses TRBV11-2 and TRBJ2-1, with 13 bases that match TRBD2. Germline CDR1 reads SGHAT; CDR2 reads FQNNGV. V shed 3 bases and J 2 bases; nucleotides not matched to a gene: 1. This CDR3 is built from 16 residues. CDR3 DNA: TGTGCCAGCAGCTTCGGGACTAGCGGGACCTACAATGAGCAGTTCTTC. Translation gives CASSFGTSGTYNEQFF. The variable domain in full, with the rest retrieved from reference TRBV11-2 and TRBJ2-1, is EAGVAQSPRYKIIEKRQSVAFWCNPISGHATLYWYQQILGQGPKLLIQFQNNGVVDDSQLPKDRFSAERLKGVDSTLKIQPAKLEDSAVYLCASSFGTSGTYNEQFFGPGTRLTVL.

Here the CDR3 DNA reads TGTGCCAGCAGCCGTCGCGGGACGGCCGAAGAGACCCAGTACTTC. This gives the protein CASSRRGTAEETQYF. This chain joins TRBV28 and TRBJ2-5, with a possible D match to TRBD2 (6 bases). This CDR3 region has 15 residues. Germline V gene data show CDR1 as MDHEN and CDR2 as SYDVKM. Trimming pared 6 bases from V and 3 bases from J, leaving 17 bases between.

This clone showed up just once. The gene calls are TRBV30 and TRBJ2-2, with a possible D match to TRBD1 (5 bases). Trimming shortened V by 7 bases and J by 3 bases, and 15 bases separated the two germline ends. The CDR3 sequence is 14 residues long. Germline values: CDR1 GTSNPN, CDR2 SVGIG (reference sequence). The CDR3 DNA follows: TGTGCCTCCTTGACAGACCTGGACACCGGGGAGCTGTTTTTT. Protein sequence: CASLTDLDTGELFF.

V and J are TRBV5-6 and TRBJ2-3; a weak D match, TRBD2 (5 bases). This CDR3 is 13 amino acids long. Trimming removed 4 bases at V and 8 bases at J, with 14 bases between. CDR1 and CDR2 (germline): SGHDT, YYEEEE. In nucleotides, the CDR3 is TGTGCCAGCAGCATTGAGGGCCTAGGTACGCAGTATTTT. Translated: CASSIEGLGTQYF.

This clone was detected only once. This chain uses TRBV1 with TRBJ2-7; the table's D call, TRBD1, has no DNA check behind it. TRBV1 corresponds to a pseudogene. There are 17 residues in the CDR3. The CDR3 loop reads CTSSPGWAGGFLYEQYV. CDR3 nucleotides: TGCACCAGCAGCCCTGGATGGGCAGGGGGCTTTTTATACGAGCAGTACGTC.

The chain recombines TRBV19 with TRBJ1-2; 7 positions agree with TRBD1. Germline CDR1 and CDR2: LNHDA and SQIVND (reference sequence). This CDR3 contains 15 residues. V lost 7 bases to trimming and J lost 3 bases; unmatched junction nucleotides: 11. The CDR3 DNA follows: TGTGCCAGTAACCCCGCGAGACAGGGATACTATGGCTACACCTTC. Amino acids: CASNPARQGYYGYTF.

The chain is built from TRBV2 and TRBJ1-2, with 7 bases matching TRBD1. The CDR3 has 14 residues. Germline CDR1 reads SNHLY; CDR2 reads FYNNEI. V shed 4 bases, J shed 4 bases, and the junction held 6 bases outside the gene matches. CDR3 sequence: CASSAKTGTYGYTF. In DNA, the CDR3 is TGTGCCAGCAGTGCGAAGACAGGGACCTATGGCTACACCTTC.

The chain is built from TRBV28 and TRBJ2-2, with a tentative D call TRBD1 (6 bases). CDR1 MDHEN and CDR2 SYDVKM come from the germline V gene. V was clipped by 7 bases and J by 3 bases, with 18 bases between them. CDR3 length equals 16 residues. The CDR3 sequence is CASTLGAGDYTGELFF. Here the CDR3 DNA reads TGTGCCAGCACCTTGGGGGCAGGGGATTACACCGGGGAGCTGTTTTTT.

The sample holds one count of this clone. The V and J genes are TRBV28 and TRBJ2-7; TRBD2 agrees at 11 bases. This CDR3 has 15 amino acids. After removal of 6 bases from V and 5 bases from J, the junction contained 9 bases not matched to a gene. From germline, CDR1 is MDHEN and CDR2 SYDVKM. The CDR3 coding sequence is TGTGCCAGCAGACTTACTAGCGGGAGTTTCAACGAGCAGTACTTC. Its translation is CASRLTSGSFNEQYF.

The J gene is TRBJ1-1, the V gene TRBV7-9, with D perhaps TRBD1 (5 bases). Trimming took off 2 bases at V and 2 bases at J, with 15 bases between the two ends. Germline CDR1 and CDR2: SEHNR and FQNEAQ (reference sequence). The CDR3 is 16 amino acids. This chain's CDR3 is CASSLIGRGLNTEAFF. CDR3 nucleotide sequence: TGTGCCAGCAGCTTAATAGGTAGGGGCCTAAACACTGAAGCTTTCTTT.

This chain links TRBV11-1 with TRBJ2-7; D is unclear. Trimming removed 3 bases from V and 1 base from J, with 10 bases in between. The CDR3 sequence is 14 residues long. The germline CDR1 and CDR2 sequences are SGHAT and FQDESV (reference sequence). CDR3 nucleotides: TGTGCCAGCAGCTTTGTGTCGACATCCTACGAGCAGTACTTC. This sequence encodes CASSFVSTSYEQYF.

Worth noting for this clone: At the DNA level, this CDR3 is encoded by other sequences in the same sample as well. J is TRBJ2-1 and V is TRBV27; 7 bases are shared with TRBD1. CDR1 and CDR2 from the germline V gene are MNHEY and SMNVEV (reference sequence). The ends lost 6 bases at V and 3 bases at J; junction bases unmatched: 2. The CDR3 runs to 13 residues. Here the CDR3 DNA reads TGTGCCAGCAGCTGGGACAGCTACAATGAGCAGTTCTTC. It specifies CASSWDSYNEQFF.

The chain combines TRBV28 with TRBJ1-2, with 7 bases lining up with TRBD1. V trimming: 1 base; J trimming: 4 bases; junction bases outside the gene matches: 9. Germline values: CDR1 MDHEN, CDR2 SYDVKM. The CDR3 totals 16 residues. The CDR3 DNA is TGTGCCAGCAGTTTATTTAGAGGGGGCCTGGGCTATGGCTACACCTTC. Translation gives CASSLFRGGLGYGYTF.

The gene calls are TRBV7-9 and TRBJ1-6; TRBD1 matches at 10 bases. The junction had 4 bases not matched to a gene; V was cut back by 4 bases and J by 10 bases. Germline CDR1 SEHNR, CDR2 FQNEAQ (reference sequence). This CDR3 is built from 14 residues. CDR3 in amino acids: CASSSGTGESPLHF. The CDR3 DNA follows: TGTGCCAGCAGCTCAGGGACAGGGGAATCACCCCTCCACTTT.

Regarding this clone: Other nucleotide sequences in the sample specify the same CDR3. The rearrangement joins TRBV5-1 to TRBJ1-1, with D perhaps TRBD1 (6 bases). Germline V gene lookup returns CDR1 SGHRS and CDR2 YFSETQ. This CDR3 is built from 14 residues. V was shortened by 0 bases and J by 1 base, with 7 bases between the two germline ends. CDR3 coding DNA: TGCGCCAGCAGCTTGGAAGGGGGGAACACTGAAGCTTTCTTT. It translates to CASSLEGGNTEAFF.

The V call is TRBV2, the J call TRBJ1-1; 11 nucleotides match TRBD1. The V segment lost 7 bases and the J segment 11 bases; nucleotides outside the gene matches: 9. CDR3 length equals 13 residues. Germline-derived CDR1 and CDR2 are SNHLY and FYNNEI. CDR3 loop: CASKMDRGPEAFF. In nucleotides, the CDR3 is TGTGCCAGCAAGATGGACAGGGGGCCAGAGGCTTTCTTT.

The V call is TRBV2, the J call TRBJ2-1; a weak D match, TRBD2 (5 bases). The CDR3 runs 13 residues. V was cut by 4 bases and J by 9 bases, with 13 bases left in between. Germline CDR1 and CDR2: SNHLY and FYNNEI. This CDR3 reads CASSGVGASEQFF. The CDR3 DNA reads TGTGCCAGCAGTGGGGTGGGAGCTAGTGAGCAGTTCTTC.

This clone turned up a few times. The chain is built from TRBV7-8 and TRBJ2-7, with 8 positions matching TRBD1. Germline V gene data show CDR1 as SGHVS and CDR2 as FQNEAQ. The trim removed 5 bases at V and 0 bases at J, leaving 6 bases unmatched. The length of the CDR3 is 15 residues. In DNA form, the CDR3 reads TGTGCCAGCAGCCGCTCGACAGGGGCCTCCTACGAGCAGTACGTC. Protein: CASSRSTGASYEQYV.

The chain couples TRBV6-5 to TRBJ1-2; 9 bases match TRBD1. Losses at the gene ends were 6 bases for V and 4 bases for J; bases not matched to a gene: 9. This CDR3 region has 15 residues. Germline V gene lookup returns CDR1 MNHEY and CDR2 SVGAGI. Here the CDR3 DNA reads TGTGCCAGCAGACCCGGACAGGGGTATACCTATGGCTACACCTTC. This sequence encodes CASRPGQGYTYGYTF.

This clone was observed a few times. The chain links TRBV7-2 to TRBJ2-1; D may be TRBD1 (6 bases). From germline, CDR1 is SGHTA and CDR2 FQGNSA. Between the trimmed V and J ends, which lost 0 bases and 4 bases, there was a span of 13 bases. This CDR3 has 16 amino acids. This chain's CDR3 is CASSLADSDFYNEQFF. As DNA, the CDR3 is TGTGCCAGCAGCTTAGCGGACAGCGACTTTTACAATGAGCAGTTCTTC. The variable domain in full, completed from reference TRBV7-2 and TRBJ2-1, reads GAGVSQSPSNKVTEKGKDVELRCDPISGHTALYWYRQSLGQGLEFLIYFQGNSAPDKSGLPSDRFSAERTGGSVSTLTIQRTQQEDSAVYLCASSLADSDFYNEQFFGPGTRLTVL.

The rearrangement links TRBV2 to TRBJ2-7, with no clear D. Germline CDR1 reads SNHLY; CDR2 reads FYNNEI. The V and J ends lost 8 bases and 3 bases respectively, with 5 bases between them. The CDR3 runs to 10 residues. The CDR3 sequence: CASASYEQYF. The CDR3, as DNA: TGTGCCAGCGCGAGCTACGAGCAGTACTTC. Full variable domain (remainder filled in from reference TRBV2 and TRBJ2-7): EPEVTQTPSHQVTQMGQEVILRCVPISNHLYFYWYRQILGQKVEFLVSFYNNEISEKSEIFDDQFSVERPDGSNFTLKIRSTKLEDSAMYFCASASYEQYFGPGTRLTVT.

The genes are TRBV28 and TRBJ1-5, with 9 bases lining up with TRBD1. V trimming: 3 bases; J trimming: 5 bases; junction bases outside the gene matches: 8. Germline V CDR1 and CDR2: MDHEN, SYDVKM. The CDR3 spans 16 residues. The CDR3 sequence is CASSLGDRDWDQPQHF. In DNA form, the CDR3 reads TGTGCCAGCAGTTTGGGGGACAGGGATTGGGATCAGCCCCAGCATTTT.

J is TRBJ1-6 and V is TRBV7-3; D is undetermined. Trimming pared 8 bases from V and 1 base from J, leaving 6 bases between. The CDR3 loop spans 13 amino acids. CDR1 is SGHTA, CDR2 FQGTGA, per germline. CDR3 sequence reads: CASGRSYNSPLHF. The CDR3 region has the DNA TGTGCCAGCGGGAGGTCCTATAATTCACCCCTCCACTTT.